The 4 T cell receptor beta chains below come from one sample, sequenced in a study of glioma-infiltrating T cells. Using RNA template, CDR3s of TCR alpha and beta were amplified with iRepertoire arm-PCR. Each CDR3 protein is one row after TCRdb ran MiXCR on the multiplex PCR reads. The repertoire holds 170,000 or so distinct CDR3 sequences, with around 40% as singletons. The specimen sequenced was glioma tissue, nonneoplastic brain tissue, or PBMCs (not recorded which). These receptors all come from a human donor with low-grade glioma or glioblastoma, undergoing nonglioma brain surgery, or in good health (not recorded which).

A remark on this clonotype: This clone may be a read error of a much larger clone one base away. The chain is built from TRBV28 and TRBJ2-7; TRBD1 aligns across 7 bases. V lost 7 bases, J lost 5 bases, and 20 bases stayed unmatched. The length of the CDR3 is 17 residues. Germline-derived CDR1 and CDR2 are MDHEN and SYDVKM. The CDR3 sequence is CASMSPLTGTLLHEQYF. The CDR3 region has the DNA TGTGCCAGCATGTCCCCCTTGACAGGGACCCTCCTCCACGAGCAGTACTTC.

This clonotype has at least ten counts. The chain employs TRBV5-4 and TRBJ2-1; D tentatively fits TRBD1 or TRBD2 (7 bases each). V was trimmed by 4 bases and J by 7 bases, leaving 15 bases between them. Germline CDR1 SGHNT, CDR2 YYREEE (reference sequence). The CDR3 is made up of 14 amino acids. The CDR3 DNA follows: TGTGCCAGCAGCACCCCAGGGGGAGGGAATGAGCAGTTCTTC. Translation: CASSTPGGGNEQFF.

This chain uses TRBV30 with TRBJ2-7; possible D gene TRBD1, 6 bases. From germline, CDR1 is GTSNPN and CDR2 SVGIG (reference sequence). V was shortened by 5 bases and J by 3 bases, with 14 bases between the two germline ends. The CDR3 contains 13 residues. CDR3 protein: CAWSSGQIYEQYF. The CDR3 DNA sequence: TGTGCCTGGTCAAGCGGACAGATCTACGAGCAGTACTTC.

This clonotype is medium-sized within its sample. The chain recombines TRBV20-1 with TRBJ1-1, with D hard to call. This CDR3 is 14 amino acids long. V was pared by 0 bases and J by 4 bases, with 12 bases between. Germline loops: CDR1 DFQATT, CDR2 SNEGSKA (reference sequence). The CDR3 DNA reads TGCAGTGCTAGAGATCCCGCCTACTCCACTGAAGCTTTCTTT. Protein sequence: CSARDPAYSTEAFF.